Presented here are 21 T cell receptor beta chains from one specimen sequenced in a study of response to subunit inactivated influenza vaccine. TCRdb used MiXCR to reprocess the RT-PCR reads, holding one entry per CDR3 protein. This sample carries 500,000 to 600,000 distinct CDR3 sequences, 12% of them seen once, and the ten largest clones take roughly 10%. The sample in question was PBMCs from blood, obtained on the day of vaccination. The receptors were sampled from a man between 50 and 59 years old who received an inactivated influenza vaccine.

This clonotype was detected a few times. The V and J genes are TRBV18 and TRBJ2-6, with TRBD1 matching 7 bases. Germline V gene sequence: CDR1 KGHSH, CDR2 LQKENI. The CDR3 totals 17 residues. V dropped 3 bases and J dropped 0; count of bases not matched to a gene: 5. CDR3 nucleotide sequence: TGTGCCAGCTCACCTCGGGGACAGAGCTCTGGGGCCAACGTCCTGACTTTC. Translation gives CASSPRGQSSGANVLTF.

This chain uses TRBV6-2 or TRBV6-3 with TRBJ2-5, with 10 positions matching TRBD1. This CDR3 is built from 17 residues. After removal of 5 bases from V and 7 bases from J, the junction contained 16 bases not matched to a gene. Germline assignment: CDR1 MNHEY and CDR2 SVGEGT. The CDR3 sequence: CASSKPPGQGLRGTQYF. The CDR3 nucleotides are TGTGCCAGCAGTAAACCACCGGGACAGGGGTTAAGGGGGACCCAGTACTTC.

The chain combines TRBV20-1 with TRBJ1-2; D possibly corresponds to TRBD1 (6 bases). The V end lost 1 base, the J end lost 2 bases, and 14 bases lay between the germline ends. There are 15 residues in the CDR3. Germline V CDR1 and CDR2: DFQATT, SNEGSKA (reference sequence). CDR3 sequence (DNA): TGCAGTGCTAGAGGCTCTGGAGGGGGGAACTATGGCTACACCTTC. It yields the protein CSARGSGGGNYGYTF.

Only a few counts were recorded for this clonotype. The chain has TRBV28 and TRBJ2-2; the D gene is possibly TRBD1 (6 bases). The CDR3 contains 15 residues. Trimming took off 4 bases at V and 5 bases at J, with 14 bases between the two ends. The germline gives CDR1 MDHEN, CDR2 SYDVKM. The CDR3 sequence is CASSSTAQGTGELFF. Written as DNA, the CDR3 is TGTGCCAGCAGTTCGACCGCGCAGGGGACCGGGGAGCTGTTTTTT. Full variable domain (remainder filled in from reference TRBV28 and TRBJ2-2): DVKVTQSSRYLVKRTGEKVFLECVQDMDHENMFWYRQDPGLGLRLIYFSYDVKMKEKGDIPEGYSVSREKKERFSLILESASTNQTSMYLCASSSTAQGTGELFFGEGSRLTVL.

This clonotype showed up just a few times. The chain carries TRBV12-3 or TRBV12-4 and TRBJ1-2, with 7 bases identical to TRBD1. The CDR3 has 14 residues. After removal of 3 bases from V and 5 bases from J, the junction contained 6 bases not matched to a gene. CDR3 sequence reads: CASSLTGLGYGYTF. DNA for the CDR3: TGTGCCAGCAGTTTGACAGGGTTGGGTTATGGCTACACCTTC.

This rearrangement joins TRBV28 to TRBJ1-5; D gene uncertain. The V end was cut by 7 bases, the J end by 7 bases, with 17 bases between. CDR1 is MDHEN and CDR2 is SYDVKM in the germline V gene. This CDR3 has 14 residues. CDR3 nucleotide sequence: TGTGCCAGCACCCCCCACGGCGGTGGCCAGCCCCAGCATTTT. As protein: CASTPHGGGQPQHF.

The chain joins TRBV19 to TRBJ2-1, with TRBD1 identical over 7 bases. Unmatched junction bases numbered 6, after V lost 4 bases and J lost 6 bases. Germline V gene lookup returns CDR1 LNHDA and CDR2 SQIVND (reference sequence). This CDR3 has 14 residues. The CDR3: CASSTKRTGNEQFF. The CDR3, as DNA: TGTGCCAGTAGTACTAAAAGGACAGGCAATGAGCAGTTCTTC.

This clonotype was seen ten or more times. The rearrangement joins TRBV20-1 to TRBJ2-2; TRBD2 aligns across 8 bases. This CDR3 has 17 residues. Germline V gene lookup returns CDR1 DFQATT and CDR2 SNEGSKA (reference sequence). The J segment lost 0 bases and the V segment lost 0 bases, leaving 6 bases of the junction unmatched. The CDR3 DNA follows: TGCAGTGCTAGAGATGCAGCGGGGGATTCGAACACCGGGGAGCTGTTTTTT. The encoded protein is CSARDAAGDSNTGELFF.

This clonotype was seen ten or more times. The chain joins TRBV9 to TRBJ2-1; 10 nucleotides agree with TRBD2. Germline CDR1 is SGDLS and CDR2 is YYNGEE. This CDR3 has 15 residues. V was pared by 0 bases and J by 6 bases, with 3 bases of the junction left unmatched. This CDR3 is CASSVGLAGVNEQFF. CDR3 coding DNA: TGTGCCAGCAGCGTAGGGCTAGCGGGGGTCAATGAGCAGTTCTTC.

This chain uses TRBV29-1 with TRBJ2-1; 8 bases line up with TRBD2. CDR1 is SQVTM and CDR2 is ANQGSEA in the germline V gene. J was trimmed by 6 bases and V by 5 bases; bases with no gene match: 21. The CDR3 totals 18 residues. CDR3 DNA: TGCAGCGTTCCGTCCTTAGCGGGAAAAACCCCCCATACCAATGAGCAGTTCTTC. Its protein product is CSVPSLAGKTPHTNEQFF.

This clonotype was observed a handful of times. The chain carries TRBV20-1 and TRBJ2-5, with 11 bases lining up with TRBD2. Trimming took 5 bases from V and 5 from J; bases not matched to a gene: 10. Per the germline V gene, CDR1 is DFQATT and CDR2 is SNEGSKA (reference sequence). There are 15 residues in the CDR3. The CDR3 region has the DNA TGCAGTGCTTTTGGACTAGCGGGCGGAGGGGAGACCCAGTACTTC. As protein: CSAFGLAGGGETQYF.

The rearrangement joins TRBV12-3 or TRBV12-4 to TRBJ1-4; possibly TRBD1 for D (5 bases). The CDR3 sequence is 14 residues long. The V end lost 5 bases, the J end lost 7 bases, and 14 bases lay between the germline ends. The CDR3 is CASSPQGISEKLFF. The CDR3 DNA reads as TGTGCCAGCAGTCCCCAGGGTATAAGTGAAAAACTGTTTTTT.

About this clonotype itself: The junction differs from germline at one of its ends, possibly a read error. The V call is TRBV7-7, the J call TRBJ2-3; 13 nucleotides agree with TRBD2. This CDR3 comprises 18 residues. The germline gives CDR1 SSHAT, CDR2 FNYEAQ (reference sequence). In DNA form, the CDR3 reads TGTGCTAGCAGCCCTACTAGCGGGGGGGTAAGGCTGACAGATACGCAGTATTTT. Encoded protein: CASSPTSGGVRLTDTQYF. Full variable domain (outside the CDR3, taken from reference TRBV7-7 and TRBJ2-3): GAGVSQSPRYKVTKRGQDVTLRCDPISSHATLYWYQQALGQGPEFLTYFNYEAQPDKSGLPSDRFSAERPEGSISTLTIQRTEQRDSAMYRCASSPTSGGVRLTDTQYFGPGTRLTVL.

About this clonotype: One junction end does not reproduce the germline sequence, and a read error may be involved. The J gene is TRBJ2-5, the V gene TRBV20-1; 10 nucleotides agree with TRBD1. CDR3 length: 17 amino acids. Germline CDR1 and CDR2: DFQATT and SNEGSKA (reference sequence). In DNA, the CDR3 is TGCTGTGCTAGAGTCTGGGGGACAGGGGCTGTCCAAGAGACCCAGTACTTC. This codes for CCARVWGTGAVQETQYF.

This clonotype was recorded many times. CDR3 nucleotide sequence: TGTGCCATCAGTGGTCCCACAACCACAGGCAACTCCTACAATGAGCAGTTCTTC. It is translated as CAISGPTTTGNSYNEQFF. V usage is TRBV10-3 and J usage is TRBJ2-1; tentative D call: TRBD1 (5 bases). The length of the CDR3 is 18 residues. From germline, CDR1 is ENHRY and CDR2 SYGVKD. The V gene lost 4 bases and the J gene lost 0 bases, with 19 bases spanning the gap.

The chain uses TRBV12-3 or TRBV12-4 and TRBJ2-1; 7 bases align to TRBD2. CDR3 length equals 18 residues. The ends lost 3 bases at V and 6 bases at J; junction bases unmatched: 17. CDR3 in DNA: TGTGCCAGCAGTTTCTACGGGGGGAGCGGGACCTACGGCAATGAGCAGTTCTTC. This translates into CASSFYGGSGTYGNEQFF.

The chain joins TRBV12-3 or TRBV12-4 to TRBJ2-2; D gene ambiguous. V shed 6 bases and J shed 6 bases, with 20 bases lying between them. The CDR3 is 16 residues long. The CDR3 nucleotides read TGTGCCAGCAGCAACACCATTCAAAGTCTTCCCGGGGAGCTGTTTTTT. This gives the protein CASSNTIQSLPGELFF.

This clonotype was seen more than once but under ten times. The rearrangement joins TRBV15 to TRBJ2-3, with D unclear. The CDR3 is made up of 15 amino acids. From germline, CDR1 is LNHNV and CDR2 YYDKDF (reference sequence). Deletions cut 1 base from V and 0 bases from J, with 8 bases between. CDR3 DNA sequence: TGTGCCACCAGCAGAGCGGGTGCTAGCACAGATACGCAGTATTTT. Protein product: CATSRAGASTDTQYF.

The chain is built from TRBV28 and TRBJ2-1, with D perhaps TRBD1 (6 bases). CDR1 and CDR2 from the germline V gene are MDHEN and SYDVKM. This CDR3 is 16 amino acids long. Trimming cost V 6 bases and J 9 bases, with 24 bases left between them. The CDR3 here is CASSSIGRPPRGEQFF. The CDR3 DNA sequence: TGTGCCAGCAGCTCTATCGGGCGCCCCCCCAGGGGTGAGCAGTTCTTC.

The rearrangement uses TRBV9 and TRBJ2-2; a possible D gene is TRBD1 (5 bases). The V end was cut by 0 bases, the J end by 1 base, with 10 bases between. CDR3 length: 16 residues. Germline V gene lookup returns CDR1 SGDLS and CDR2 YYNGEE. The CDR3 DNA sequence: TGTGCCAGCAGCGTAGTCGACAGATTGAACACCGGGGAGCTGTTTTTT. It is translated as CASSVVDRLNTGELFF.

This chain uses TRBV4-3 with TRBJ2-7, with TRBD1 matching 9 bases. Germline lookup yields CDR1 LGHNA and CDR2 YSLEER. V lost 0 bases to trimming and J lost 4 bases; unmatched junction nucleotides: 4. This CDR3 is built from 15 residues. In DNA form, the CDR3 reads TGCGCCAGCAGCCAAGATACACAGGGGGCGTACGAGCAGTACTTC. Translation: CASSQDTQGAYEQYF.